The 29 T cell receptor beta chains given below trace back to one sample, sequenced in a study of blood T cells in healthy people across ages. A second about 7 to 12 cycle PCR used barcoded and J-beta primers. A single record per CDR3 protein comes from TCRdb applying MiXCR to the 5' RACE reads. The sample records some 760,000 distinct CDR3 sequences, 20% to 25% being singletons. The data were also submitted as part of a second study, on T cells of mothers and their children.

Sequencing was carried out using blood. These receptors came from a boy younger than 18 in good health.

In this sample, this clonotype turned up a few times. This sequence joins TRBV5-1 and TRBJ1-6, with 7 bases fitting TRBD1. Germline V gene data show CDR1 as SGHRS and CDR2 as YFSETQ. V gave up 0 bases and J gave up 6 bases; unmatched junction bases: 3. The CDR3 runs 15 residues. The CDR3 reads CASSLAGQINSPLHF. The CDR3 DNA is TGCGCCAGCAGCTTGGCGGGACAGATTAATTCACCCCTCCACTTT.

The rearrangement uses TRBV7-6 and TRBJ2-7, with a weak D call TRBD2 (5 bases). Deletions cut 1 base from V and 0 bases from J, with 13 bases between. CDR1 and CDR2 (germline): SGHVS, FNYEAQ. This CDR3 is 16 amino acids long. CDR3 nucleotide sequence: TGTGCCAGCAGCTTAGTGGGTAGCGCCAGCTCCTACGAGCAGTACTTC. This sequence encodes CASSLVGSASSYEQYF. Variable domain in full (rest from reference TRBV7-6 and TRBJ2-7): GAGVSQSPRYKVTKRGQDVALRCDPISGHVSLYWYRQALGQGPEFLTYFNYEAQQDKSGLPNDRFSAERPEGSISTLTIQRTEQRDSAMYRCASSLVGSASSYEQYFGPGTRLTVT.

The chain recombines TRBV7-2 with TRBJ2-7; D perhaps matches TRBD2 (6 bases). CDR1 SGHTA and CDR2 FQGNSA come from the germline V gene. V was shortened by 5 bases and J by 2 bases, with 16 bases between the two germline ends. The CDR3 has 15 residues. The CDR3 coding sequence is TGTGCCAGCAGCCTAGGTATTAGCGGTGCCTACGAGCAGTACTTC. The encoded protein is CASSLGISGAYEQYF.

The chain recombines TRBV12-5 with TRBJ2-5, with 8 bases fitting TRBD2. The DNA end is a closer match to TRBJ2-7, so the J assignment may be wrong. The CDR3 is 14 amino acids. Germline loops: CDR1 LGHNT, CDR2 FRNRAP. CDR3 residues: CASGLSGSRYEQYF. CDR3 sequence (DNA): TGTGCTAGTGGTTTGAGCGGGAGTCGCTACGAGCAGTACTTC.

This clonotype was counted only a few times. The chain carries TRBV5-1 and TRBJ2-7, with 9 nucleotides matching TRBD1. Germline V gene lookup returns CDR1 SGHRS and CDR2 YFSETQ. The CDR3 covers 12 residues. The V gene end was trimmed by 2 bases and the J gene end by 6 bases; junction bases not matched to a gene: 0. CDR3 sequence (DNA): TGCGCCAGCAGCTTACAGGGGGCCGAGCAGTACTTC. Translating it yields CASSLQGAEQYF.

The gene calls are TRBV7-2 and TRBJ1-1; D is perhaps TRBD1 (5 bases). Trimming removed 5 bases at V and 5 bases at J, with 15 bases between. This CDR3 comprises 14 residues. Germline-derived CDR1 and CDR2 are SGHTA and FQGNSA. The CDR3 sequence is CASSQEEGLTEAFF. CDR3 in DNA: TGTGCCAGCAGCCAAGAAGAGGGGTTGACTGAAGCTTTCTTT.

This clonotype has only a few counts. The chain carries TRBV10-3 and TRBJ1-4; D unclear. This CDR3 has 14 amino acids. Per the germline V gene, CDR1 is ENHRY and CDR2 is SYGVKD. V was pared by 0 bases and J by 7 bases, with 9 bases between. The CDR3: CAISESQFGEKLFF. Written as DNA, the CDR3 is TGTGCCATCAGTGAGTCCCAGTTTGGTGAAAAACTGTTTTTT.

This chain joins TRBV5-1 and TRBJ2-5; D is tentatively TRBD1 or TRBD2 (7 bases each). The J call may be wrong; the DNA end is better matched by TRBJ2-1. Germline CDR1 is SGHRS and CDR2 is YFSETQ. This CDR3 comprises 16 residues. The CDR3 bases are TGCGCCAGCAGCCCAATGCAGGGGGGGGATCGCAATGAGCAGTTCTTC. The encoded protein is CASSPMQGGDRNEQFF.

The CDR3 sequence is CATSDFGGLSSYNEQFF. DNA of the CDR3: TGTGCCACCAGTGATTTTGGCGGACTAAGCTCCTACAATGAGCAGTTCTTC. This chain joins TRBV24-1 and TRBJ2-1; D is possibly TRBD2 (6 bases). The ends were cut back, 1 base at V and 0 bases at J, with 12 bases in the middle. This CDR3 is built from 17 residues. CDR1 and CDR2 (germline): KGHDR, SFDVKD.

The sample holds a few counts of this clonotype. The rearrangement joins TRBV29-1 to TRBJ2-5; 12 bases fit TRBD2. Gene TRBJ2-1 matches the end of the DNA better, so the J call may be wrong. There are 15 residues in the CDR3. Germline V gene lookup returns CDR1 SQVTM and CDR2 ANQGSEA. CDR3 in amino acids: CSVGQRLAGDNEQFF. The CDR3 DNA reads TGCAGCGTTGGTCAGAGACTAGCGGGAGACAATGAGCAGTTCTTC.

CDR3 protein: CASQGLVNEKLFF. The CDR3 bases are TGTGCCAGCCAGGGATTGGTCAACGAAAAACTGTTTTTT. The chain recombines TRBV7-9 with TRBJ1-4, with D perhaps matching TRBD1 (5 bases). Germline assignment: CDR1 SEHNR and CDR2 FQNEAQ (reference sequence). This CDR3 is 13 amino acids long. Trimming shortened V by 8 bases and J by 8 bases, and 15 bases separated the two germline ends.

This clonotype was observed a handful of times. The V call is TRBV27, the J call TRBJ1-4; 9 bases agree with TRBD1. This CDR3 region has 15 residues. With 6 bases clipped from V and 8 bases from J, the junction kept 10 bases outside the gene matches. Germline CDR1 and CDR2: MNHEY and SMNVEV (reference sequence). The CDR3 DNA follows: TGTGCCAGCAGACCGACCGGGACAGGGAGCGAAAAACTGTTTTTT. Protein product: CASRPTGTGSEKLFF.

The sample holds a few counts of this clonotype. CDR3 sequence: CASSPSKGNGYTF. CDR3 nucleotides: TGTGCCAGCAGCCCGTCCAAGGGGAATGGCTACACCTTC. The chain uses TRBV12-3 or TRBV12-4 and TRBJ1-2, with D maybe TRBD1 (5 bases). V lost 6 bases and J 6 bases, leaving 14 bases between the germline ends. This CDR3 spans 13 amino acids.

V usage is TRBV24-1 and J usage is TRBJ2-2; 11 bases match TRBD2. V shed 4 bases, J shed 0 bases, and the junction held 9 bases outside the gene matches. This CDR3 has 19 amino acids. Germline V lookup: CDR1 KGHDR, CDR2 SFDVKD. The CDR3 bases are TGTGCCACCAGTGACGTCGCTAGCGGGAGGTTGGCGAACACCGGGGAGCTGTTTTTT. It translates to CATSDVASGRLANTGELFF.

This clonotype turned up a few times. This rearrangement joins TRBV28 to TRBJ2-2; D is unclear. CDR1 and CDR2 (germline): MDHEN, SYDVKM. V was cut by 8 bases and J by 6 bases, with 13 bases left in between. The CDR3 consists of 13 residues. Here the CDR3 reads CASAFTESGELFF. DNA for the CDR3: TGTGCCAGCGCGTTCACGGAATCCGGGGAGCTGTTTTTT.

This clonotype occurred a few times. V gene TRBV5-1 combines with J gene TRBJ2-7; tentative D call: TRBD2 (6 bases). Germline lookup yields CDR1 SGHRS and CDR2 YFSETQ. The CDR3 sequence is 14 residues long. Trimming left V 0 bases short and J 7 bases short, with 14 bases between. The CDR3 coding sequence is TGCGCCAGCAGCTTGGGTCTAGCGATAGGGGAGCAGTACTTC. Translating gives CASSLGLAIGEQYF.

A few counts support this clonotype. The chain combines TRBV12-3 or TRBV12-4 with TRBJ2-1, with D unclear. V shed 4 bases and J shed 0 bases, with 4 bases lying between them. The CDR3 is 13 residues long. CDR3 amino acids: CASSYGSYNEQFF. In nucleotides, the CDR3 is TGTGCCAGCAGTTACGGCTCCTACAATGAGCAGTTCTTC.

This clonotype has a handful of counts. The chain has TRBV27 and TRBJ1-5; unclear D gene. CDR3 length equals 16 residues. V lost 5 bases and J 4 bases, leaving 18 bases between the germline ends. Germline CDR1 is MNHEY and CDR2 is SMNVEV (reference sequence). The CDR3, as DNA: TGTGCCAGCAGTCCCTCCCCCGGGATGGTTAATCAGCCCCAGCATTTT. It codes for CASSPSPGMVNQPQHF.

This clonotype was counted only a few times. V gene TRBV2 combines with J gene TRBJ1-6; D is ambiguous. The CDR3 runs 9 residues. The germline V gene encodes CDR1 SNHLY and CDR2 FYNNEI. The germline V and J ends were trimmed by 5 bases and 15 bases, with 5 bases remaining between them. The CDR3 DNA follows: TGTGCCAGCAGTCCCCACCTCCACTTT. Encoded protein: CASSPHLHF.

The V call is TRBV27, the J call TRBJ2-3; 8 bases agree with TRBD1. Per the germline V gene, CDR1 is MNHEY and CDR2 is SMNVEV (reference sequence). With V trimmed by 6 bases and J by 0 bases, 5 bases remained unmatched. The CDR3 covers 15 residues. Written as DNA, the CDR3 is TGTGCCAGCAGCCGACAGGGGATTAGCACAGATACGCAGTATTTT. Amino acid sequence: CASSRQGISTDTQYF.

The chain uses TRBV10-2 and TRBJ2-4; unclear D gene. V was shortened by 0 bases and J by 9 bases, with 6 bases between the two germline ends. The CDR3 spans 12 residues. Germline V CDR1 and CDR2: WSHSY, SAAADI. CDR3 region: CASSESPGIQYF. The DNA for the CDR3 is TGCGCCAGCAGTGAGTCTCCGGGCATTCAGTACTTC.

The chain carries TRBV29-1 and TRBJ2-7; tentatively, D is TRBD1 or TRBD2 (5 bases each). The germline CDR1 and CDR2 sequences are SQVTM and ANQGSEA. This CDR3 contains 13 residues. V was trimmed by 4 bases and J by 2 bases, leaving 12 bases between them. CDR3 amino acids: CSVGGRFTYEQYF. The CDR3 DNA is TGCAGCGTTGGGGGACGATTTACCTACGAGCAGTACTTC.

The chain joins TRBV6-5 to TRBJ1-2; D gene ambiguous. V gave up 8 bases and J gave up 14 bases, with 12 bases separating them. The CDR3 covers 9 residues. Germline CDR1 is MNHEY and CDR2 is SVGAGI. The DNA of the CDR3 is TGTGCCAGCGGCGTTGGCTTGACCTTC. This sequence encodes CASGVGLTF.

CDR3 loop: CASSSMMWGANYGYTF. In DNA form, the CDR3 reads TGTGCCAGCAGCTCAATGATGTGGGGGGCAAACTATGGCTACACCTTC. The chain links TRBV7-9 to TRBJ1-2; D may be TRBD1 (6 bases). This CDR3 is 16 amino acids long. Trimming pared 4 bases from V and 2 bases from J, leaving 17 bases between. Per germline, CDR1 SEHNR and CDR2 FQNEAQ (reference sequence).

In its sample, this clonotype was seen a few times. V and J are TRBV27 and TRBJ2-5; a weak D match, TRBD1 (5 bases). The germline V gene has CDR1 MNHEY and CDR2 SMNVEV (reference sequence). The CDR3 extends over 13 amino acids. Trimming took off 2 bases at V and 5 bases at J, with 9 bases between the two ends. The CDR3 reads CASSLVGHETQYF. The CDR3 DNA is TGTGCCAGCAGTTTAGTGGGGCATGAGACCCAGTACTTC.

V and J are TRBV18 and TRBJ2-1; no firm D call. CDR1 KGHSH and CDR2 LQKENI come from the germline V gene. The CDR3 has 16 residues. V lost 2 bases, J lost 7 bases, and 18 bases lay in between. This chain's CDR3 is CASSPNSGRPSNEQFF. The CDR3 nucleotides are TGTGCCAGCTCACCAAACTCGGGCAGGCCGAGTAATGAGCAGTTCTTC. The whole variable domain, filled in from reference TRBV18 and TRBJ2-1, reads NAGVMQNPRHLVRRRGQEARLRCSPMKGHSHVYWYRQLPEEGLKFMVYLQKENIIDESGMPKERFSAEFPKEGPSILRIQQVVRGDSAAYFCASSPNSGRPSNEQFFGPGTRLTVL.

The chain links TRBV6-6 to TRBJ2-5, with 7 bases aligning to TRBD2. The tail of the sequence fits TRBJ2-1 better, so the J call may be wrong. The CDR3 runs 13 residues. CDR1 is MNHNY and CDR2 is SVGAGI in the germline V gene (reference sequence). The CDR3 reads CASKRREFDEQFF. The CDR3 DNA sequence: TGTGCCAGCAAACGGCGGGAGTTCGATGAGCAGTTCTTC.

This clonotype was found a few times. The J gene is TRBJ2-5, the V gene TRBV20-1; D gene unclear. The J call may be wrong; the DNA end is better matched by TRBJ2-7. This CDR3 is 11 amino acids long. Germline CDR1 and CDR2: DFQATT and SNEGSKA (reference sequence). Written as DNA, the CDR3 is TGCAGTGCTCGCCTGGCCGTCGAGCAGTACTTC. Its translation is CSARLAVEQYF.

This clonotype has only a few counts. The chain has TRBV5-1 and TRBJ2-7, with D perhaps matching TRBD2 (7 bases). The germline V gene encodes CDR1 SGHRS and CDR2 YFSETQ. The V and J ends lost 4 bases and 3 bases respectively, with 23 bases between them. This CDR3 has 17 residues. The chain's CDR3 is CASSGPGRGGKDYEQYF. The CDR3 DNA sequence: TGCGCCAGCAGCGGACCGGGACGCGGGGGCAAGGACTACGAGCAGTACTTC.